This T cell receptor beta chain appears in the sequencing data of a study of T cell repertoires in cytomegalovirus infection (dated by TCRdb to between 2018 and 2021). With regard to the full study: Alongside well-studied HLA-B-restricted epitopes, the peptide stimulations were aimed at recently identified HLA-C-restricted CMV epitopes, whose presentation resists viral immunomodulation. Because public TCR beta signatures pointed to carriage of CMV infection together with the matching HLA type, the HLA type of each donor mattered for the analysis.

What the research found in general, with its limitations: The ex vivo response was dominated by HLA-C-restricted CMV-specific TCR beta clonotypes, which also provided the single most frequent clonotype in two of eight donors. Cumulative frequency of public TCR beta family members discriminated carriers of CMV infection plus the relevant HLA type in this cohort and an independent 352-donor cohort.

The treatment or condition label here, explained by the study, means: in vitro stimulation with specific CMV peptide epitopes to enrich CMV-specific T cells. Sequencing took place on an Illumina HiSeq 1500. TCRdb itself trimmed the public reads at Q25 with fastp, ran MiXCR and retained productive beta chains. CDR3 protein duplicates are merged, each entry listing the most common genes and DNA. The sample table shows a few hundred thousand distinct CDR3 sequences, and more than 30% are seen once. In total, the top ten clones hold 15% to 20% of the sample. The sample holds a few counts of this clonotype. Its antigen is currently not known. No base-level quality is on record; no much larger clone is a single base apart. From the cysteine up to the phenylalanine, the CDR3 has a length of 13 residues. The entry retains the CDR3 DNA only, 39 bases that are in frame from base 1. As encoded in the germline V gene, CDR1 is SGDLS while CDR2 is YYNGEE. V drops 3 bases and J drops 9 bases, leaving 14 bases in between.

This sequence uses TRBV9 and TRBJ2-3, with a weak D call of TRBD2 (6 bases match). The sequencing here drew on cultured PBMCs, taken from culture after CMV antigen stimulation. The sequence came from a human donor in good health (CMV status not recorded). Some clones in this sample may be carry-over from other donors' samples. The bases read TGTGCCAGCAGCGCGAAGGAGGGAACCACGCAGTATTTT. Translated, it gives CASSAKEGTTQYF.